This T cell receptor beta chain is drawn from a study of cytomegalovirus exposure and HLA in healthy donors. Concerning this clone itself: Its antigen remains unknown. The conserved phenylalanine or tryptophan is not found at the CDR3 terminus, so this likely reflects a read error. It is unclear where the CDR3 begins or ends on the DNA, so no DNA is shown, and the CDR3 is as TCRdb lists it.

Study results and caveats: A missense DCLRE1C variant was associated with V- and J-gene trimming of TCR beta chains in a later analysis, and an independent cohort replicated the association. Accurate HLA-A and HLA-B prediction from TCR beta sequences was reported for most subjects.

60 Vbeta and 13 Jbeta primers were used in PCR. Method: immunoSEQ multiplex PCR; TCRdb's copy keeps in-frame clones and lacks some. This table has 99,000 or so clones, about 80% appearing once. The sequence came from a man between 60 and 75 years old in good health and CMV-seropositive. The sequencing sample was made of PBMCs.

CDR3: CASSNRDSHLD. J is TRBJ1-6 and V is TRBV21-1; the DNA was not used to check the table's D call, TRBD1. TRBV21-1 is annotated as a pseudogene. The CDR3 has 11 amino acids, counting both end residues.